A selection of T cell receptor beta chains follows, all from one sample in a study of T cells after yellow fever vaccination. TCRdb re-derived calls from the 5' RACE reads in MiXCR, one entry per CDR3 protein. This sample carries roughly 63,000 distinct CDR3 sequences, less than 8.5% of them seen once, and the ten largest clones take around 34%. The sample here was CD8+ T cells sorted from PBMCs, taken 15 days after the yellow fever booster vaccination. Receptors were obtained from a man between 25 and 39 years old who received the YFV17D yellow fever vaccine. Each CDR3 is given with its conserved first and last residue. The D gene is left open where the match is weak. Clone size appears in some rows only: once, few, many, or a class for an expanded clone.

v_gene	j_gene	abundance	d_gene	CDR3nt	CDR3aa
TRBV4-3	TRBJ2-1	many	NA	TGCGCCAGCAGCCAAGATAGTCGAGATAATGAGCAGTTCTTC	CASSQDSRDNEQFF
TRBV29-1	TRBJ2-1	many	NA	TGCAGCGCCGGAGGGCCTCCCTACAATGAGCAGTTCTTC	CSAGGPPYNEQFF
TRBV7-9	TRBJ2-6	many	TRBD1	TGTGCCAGCAGCTCCGGGACAGCCTCTGGGGCCAACGTCCTGACTTTC	CASSSGTASGANVLTF
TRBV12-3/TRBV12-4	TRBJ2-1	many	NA	TGTGCCAGCAGCCCACCCGAGGACCTCGACAATGAGCAGTTCTTC	CASSPPEDLDNEQFF
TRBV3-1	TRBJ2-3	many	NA	TGTGCCAGCAGGTGGGACGCTACAGATACGCAGTATTTT	CASRWDATDTQYF
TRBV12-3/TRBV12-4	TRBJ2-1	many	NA	TGTGCCAGCAGTTTAGCCTCTGAGCAGTTCTTC	CASSLASEQFF
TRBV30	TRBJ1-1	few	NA	TGTGCCTGGAGTGAAATGAACACTGAAGCTTTCTTT	CAWSEMNTEAFF
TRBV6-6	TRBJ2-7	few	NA	TGTGCCAGCAGCTACATAGGACACGACGAGCAGTACTTC	CASSYIGHDEQYF
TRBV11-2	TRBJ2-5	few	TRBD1	TGTGCCAGCAGCTTAGGGGACAGGGATCCAGAGACCCAGTACTTC	CASSLGDRDPETQYF
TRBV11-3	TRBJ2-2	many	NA	TGTGCCAGCAGCCCCGTTCCCTTCGGGGAGCTGTTTTTT	CASSPVPFGELFF
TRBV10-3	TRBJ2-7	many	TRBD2	TGTGCCATCAGTGGGGTGTCTAGCGGACTCTCCTACGAGCAGTACTTC	CAISGVSSGLSYEQYF
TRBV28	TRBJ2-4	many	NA	TGTGCCAGCAGCCTCCCGGGAGTCAAAAACATTCAGTACTTC	CASSLPGVKNIQYF
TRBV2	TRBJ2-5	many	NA	TGTGCCAGCGGGGACAACCTAATCGAGGAGACCCAGTACTTC	CASGDNLIEETQYF
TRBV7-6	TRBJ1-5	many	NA	TGTGCCAGCAGCTTGTCGGGCGGCCCAAGACAGCCCCAGCATTTT	CASSLSGGPRQPQHF
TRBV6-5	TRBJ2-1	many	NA	TGTGCCAGCAGTTACTCGAGGATGGAGGACAATGAGCAGTTCTTC	CASSYSRMEDNEQFF
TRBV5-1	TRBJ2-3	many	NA	TGCGCCAGCAGCTTGGAGGGAACTAGCACAGATACGCAGTATTTT	CASSLEGTSTDTQYF
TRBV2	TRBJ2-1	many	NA	TGTGCCAGCAGTGAATCCCTGAGCTCCTACAATGAGCAGTTCTTC	CASSESLSSYNEQFF
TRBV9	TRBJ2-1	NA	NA	TGTGCCAGCAGCACAGGGAGATTGGGTTACAATGAGCAGTTCTTC	CASSTGRLGYNEQFF
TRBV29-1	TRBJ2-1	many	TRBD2	TGCAGCGTCCCTTGGACTAGCGGGCCGGTCTCCTACAATGAGCAGTTCTTC	CSVPWTSGPVSYNEQFF
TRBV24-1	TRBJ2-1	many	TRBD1	TGTGCCACCGGTGCAGGGGGCTCCTACAATGAGCAGTTCTTC	CATGAGGSYNEQFF
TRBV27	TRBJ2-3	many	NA	TGTGCCAGCAGTTTGGACAGTACGCAGTATTTT	CASSLDSTQYF
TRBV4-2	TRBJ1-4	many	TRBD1	TGTGCCAGCAGCCCAAGGGACAGGGATAATGAAAAACTGTTTTTT	CASSPRDRDNEKLFF
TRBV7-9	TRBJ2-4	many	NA	TGTGCCAGCAGCTGGAGGAGAGAAAACATTCAGTACTTC	CASSWRRENIQYF
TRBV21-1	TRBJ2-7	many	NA	TGTGCCAGCACCCTACAGGGTTACGAGCAGTACTTC	CASTLQGYEQYF
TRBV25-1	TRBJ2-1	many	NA	TGTGCCAGCAGTGAAACCGATTTTCAGAATGAGCAGTTCTTC	CASSETDFQNEQFF
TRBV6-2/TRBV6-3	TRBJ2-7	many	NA	TGTGCCAGCAGTTATGTGAGCGGGTACTACGAGCAGTACTTC	CASSYVSGYYEQYF
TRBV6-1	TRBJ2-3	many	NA	TGTGCCAGCAGCCCCCCCGACTACTCCACAGATACGCAGTATTTT	CASSPPDYSTDTQYF
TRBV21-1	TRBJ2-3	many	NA	TGTGCCAGCAGCAAAGCCGTGGTTACGAGTCGTAAGGACACAGATACGCAGTATTTT	CASSKAVVTSRKDTDTQYF
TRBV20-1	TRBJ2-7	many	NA	TGCAGTGTTCCGGGACCGAAGGCCTCCTACGAGCAGTACTTC	CSVPGPKASYEQYF
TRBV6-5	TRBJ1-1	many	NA	TGTGCCAGCAGTCCGGCATCTAACACTGAAGCTTTCTTT	CASSPASNTEAFF
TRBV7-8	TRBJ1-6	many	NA	TGTGCCAGCAGCTTAGAACTGGGATCACCCCTCCACTTT	CASSLELGSPLHF
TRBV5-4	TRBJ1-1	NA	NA	TGTGCCAGCAGCTTATTCGGCCTTGAAGCTTTCTTT	CASSLFGLEAFF
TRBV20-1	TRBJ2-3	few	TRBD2	TGCTGTGCTATCTTAGCGGGAGAGGGGGGTCGCACAGATACGCAGTATTTT	CCAILAGEGGRTDTQYF
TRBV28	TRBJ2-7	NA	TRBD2	TGTGCCAGCAGTTTACCGACTAGCGGGGGCCCCTACGAGCAGTACTTC	CASSLPTSGGPYEQYF
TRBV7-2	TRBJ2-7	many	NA	TGTGCCAGCAGACACAATACCGGGAGTCGCCGCTACGAGCAGTACTTC	CASRHNTGSRRYEQYF
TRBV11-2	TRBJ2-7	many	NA	TGTGCCAGCAGCTTGGGCGGGGCCCTCTACGAGCAGTACTTC	CASSLGGALYEQYF
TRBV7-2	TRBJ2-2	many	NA	TGTGCCAGCAGCTTATACGGGGGGGAGCTGTTTTTT	CASSLYGGELFF
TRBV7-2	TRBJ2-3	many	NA	TGTGCCAGCAGCCTGGATCTAAATACGCAGTATTTT	CASSLDLNTQYF
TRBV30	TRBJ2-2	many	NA	TGTGCCTGGAGTGAACTGGAGAACACCGGGGAGCTGTTTTTT	CAWSELENTGELFF
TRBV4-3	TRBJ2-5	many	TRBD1	TGCGCCAGCAGCCCGTCACAGGGGCTGGGAGAGACCCAGTACTTC	CASSPSQGLGETQYF